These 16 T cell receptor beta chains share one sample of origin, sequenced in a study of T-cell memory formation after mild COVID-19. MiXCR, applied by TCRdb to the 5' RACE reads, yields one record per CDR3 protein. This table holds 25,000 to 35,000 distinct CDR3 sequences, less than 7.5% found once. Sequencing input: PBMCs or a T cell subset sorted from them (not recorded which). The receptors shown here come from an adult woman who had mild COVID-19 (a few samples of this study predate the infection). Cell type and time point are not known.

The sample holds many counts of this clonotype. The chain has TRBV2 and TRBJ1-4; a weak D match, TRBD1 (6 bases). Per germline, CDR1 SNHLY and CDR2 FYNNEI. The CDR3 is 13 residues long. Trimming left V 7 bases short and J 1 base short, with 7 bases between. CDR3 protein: CASIRGTNEKLFF. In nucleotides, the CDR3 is TGTGCCAGCATCAGGGGAACTAATGAAAAACTGTTTTTT.

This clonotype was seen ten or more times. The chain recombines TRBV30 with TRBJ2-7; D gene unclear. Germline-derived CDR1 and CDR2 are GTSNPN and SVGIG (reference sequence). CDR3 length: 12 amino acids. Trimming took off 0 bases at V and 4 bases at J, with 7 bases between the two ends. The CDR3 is CAWSVGYYEQYF. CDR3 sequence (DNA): TGTGCCTGGAGTGTTGGCTATTACGAGCAGTACTTC.

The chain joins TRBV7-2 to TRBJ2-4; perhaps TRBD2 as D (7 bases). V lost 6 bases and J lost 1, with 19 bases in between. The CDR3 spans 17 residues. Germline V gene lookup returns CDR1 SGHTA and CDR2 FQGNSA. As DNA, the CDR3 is TGTGCCAGCAGTTCGACCCTAGGGGGGGCGGCCAAAAACATTCAGTACTTC. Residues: CASSSTLGGAAKNIQYF.

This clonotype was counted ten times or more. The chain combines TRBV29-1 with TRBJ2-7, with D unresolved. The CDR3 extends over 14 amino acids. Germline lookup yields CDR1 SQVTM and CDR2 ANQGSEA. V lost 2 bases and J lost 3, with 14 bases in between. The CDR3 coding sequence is TGCAGCGTTGAACTGGGAAACAGAGACTACGAGCAGTACTTC. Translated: CSVELGNRDYEQYF.

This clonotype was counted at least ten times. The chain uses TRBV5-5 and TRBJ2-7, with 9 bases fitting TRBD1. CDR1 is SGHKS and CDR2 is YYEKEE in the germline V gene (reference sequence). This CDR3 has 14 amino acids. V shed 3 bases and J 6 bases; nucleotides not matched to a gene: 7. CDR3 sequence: CASSSGTGWAEQYF. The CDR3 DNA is TGTGCCAGCAGCTCCGGGACAGGGTGGGCCGAGCAGTACTTC.

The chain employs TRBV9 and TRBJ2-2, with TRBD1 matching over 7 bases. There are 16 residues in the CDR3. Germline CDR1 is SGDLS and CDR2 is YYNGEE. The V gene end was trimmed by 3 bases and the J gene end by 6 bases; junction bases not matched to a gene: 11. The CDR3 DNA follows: TGTGCCAGCAGCGCAACAGGGGAAAGACTGGCCGGGGAGCTGTTTTTT. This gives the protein CASSATGERLAGELFF. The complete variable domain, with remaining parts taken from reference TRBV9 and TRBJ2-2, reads DSGVTQTPKHLITATGQRVTLRCSPRSGDLSVYWYQQSLDQGLQFLIQYYNGEERAKGNILERFSAQQFPDLHSELNLSSLELGDSALYFCASSATGERLAGELFFGEGSRLTVL.

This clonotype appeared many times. The CDR3 protein is CASSQSHRTGPYEQYF. Written as DNA, the CDR3 is TGTGCCAGCAGCCAATCTCACAGAACAGGGCCCTACGAGCAGTACTTC. This sequence joins TRBV3-1 and TRBJ2-7, with D possibly TRBD1 on 6 matching bases. Germline CDR1 and CDR2: LGHDT and YNNKEL (reference sequence). The CDR3 loop spans 16 amino acids. Trimming took off 2 bases at V and 2 bases at J, with 16 bases between the two ends.

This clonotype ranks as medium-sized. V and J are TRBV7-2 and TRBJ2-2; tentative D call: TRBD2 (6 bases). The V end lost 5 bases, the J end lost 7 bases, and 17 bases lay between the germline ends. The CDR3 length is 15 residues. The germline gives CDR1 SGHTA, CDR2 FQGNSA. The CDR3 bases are TGTGCCAGCAGCGCCCGACTAGGAGGGGACGGGGAGCTGTTTTTT. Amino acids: CASSARLGGDGELFF.

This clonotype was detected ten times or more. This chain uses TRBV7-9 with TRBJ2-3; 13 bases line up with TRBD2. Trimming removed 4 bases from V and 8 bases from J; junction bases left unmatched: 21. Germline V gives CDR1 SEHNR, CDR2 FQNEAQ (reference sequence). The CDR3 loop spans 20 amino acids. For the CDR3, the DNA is TGTGCCAGCAGCTCGGGGGTAGGACTAGCGGGGGCCACCGGGGCATCTACGCAGTATTTT. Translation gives CASSSGVGLAGATGASTQYF. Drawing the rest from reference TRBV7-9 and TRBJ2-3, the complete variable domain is DTGVSQNPRHKITKRGQNVTFRCDPISEHNRLYWYRQTLGQGPEFLTYFQNEAQLEKSRLLSDRFSAERPKGSFSTLEIQRTEQGDSAMYLCASSSGVGLAGATGASTQYFGPGTRLTVL.

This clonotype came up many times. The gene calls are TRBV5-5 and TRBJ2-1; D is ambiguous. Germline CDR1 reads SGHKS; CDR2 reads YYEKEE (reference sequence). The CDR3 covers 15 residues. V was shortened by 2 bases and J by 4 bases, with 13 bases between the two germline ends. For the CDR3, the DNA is TGTGCCAGCAGCTTAGTTTGGACCCCTTACAATGAGCAGTTCTTC. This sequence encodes CASSLVWTPYNEQFF.

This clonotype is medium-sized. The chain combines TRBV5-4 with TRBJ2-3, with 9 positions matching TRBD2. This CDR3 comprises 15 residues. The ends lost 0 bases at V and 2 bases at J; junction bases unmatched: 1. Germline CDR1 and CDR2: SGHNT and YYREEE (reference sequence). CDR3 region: CASSLGGGATDTQYF. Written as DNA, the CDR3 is TGTGCCAGCAGCTTGGGCGGGGGGGCCACAGATACGCAGTATTTT.

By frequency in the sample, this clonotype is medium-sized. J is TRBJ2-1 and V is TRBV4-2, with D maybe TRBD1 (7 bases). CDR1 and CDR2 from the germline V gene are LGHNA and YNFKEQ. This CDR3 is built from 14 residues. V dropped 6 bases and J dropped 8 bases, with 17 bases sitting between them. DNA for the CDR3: TGTGCCAGCAGTCTCGCCCAGGGGGGCGATGAGCAGTTCTTC. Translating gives CASSLAQGGDEQFF.

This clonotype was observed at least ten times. CDR3 sequence reads: CASSENWWGDGNNSPLHF. In DNA form, the CDR3 reads TGTGCCAGCAGTGAAAACTGGTGGGGCGATGGGAATAATTCACCCCTCCACTTT. The V and J genes are TRBV25-1 and TRBJ1-6, with a possible D match to TRBD1 (5 bases). The CDR3 is 18 residues long. Trimming left V 2 bases short and J 5 bases short, with 19 bases between. Germline lookup yields CDR1 MGHDK and CDR2 SYGVNS.

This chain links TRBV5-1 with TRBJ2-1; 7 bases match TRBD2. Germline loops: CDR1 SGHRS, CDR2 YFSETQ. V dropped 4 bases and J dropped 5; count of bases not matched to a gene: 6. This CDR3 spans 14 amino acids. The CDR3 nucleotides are TGCGCCAGCAGCCCAACCGGGGGGAACAATGAGCAGTTCTTC. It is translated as CASSPTGGNNEQFF.

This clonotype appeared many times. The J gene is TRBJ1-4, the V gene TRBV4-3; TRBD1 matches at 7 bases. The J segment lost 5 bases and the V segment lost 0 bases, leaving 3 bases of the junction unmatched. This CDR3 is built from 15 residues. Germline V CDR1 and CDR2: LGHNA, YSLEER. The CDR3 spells CASSQDRGANEKLFF. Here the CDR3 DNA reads TGCGCCAGCAGCCAAGACAGGGGGGCAAATGAAAAACTGTTTTTT.

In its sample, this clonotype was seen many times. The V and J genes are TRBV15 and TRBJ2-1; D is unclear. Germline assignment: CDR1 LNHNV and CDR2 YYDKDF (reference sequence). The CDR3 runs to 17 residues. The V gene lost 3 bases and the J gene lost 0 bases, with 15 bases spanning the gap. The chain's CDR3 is CATSRPTPVSSYNEQFF. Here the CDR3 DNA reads TGTGCCACCAGCAGGCCGACCCCGGTAAGCTCCTACAATGAGCAGTTCTTC. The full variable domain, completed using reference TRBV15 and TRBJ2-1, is DAMVIQNPRYQVTQFGKPVTLSCSQTLNHNVMYWYQQKSSQAPKLLFHYYDKDFNNEADTPDNFQSRRPNTSFCFLDIRSPGLGDTAMYLCATSRPTPVSSYNEQFFGPGTRLTVL.